The following is a TCR beta chain sequence with its context. Its antigen has not been determined. There are no base qualities to consult, and no much larger clone falls within one base. This sample is drawn from a study of siplizumab effects on memory and regulatory T cells (dated by TCRdb to the late 2010s). Regarding the research as a whole: The effect of the anti-CD2 antibody siplizumab on alloreactive T-cell subsets was examined in allogeneic mixed lymphocyte reactions constructed from human PBMCs. Study-wide findings and limitations: Whether proliferating Tregs from siplizumab cultures were suppressive was not functionally confirmed. Among mappable alloreactive CD4+ clones, an average Treg-derived fraction of over 60% was observed with siplizumab, compared with 26.9% in control reactions. A naive or memory phenotype could not be assigned to roughly 75-96% of proliferating CD4+ or CD8+ clones. Because sequences at frequencies below about 10^-5 were poorly captured, only a minor fraction of alloreactive clones could be mapped back to unstimulated subsets. Unstimulated naive T cells appeared more diverse than memory T cells, and naive cells seemed to contribute substantially to the alloresponse. The cumulative frequency of alloreactive sequences that could be traced back to unstimulated CD4+ memory T cells was significantly reduced by siplizumab.

Sorted unstimulated T cells and proliferating T cells recovered from mixed lymphocyte reactions were subjected to TCRbeta CDR3 sequencing. Fresh whole blood from nine to ten HLA-typed healthy donors was used as the source from which PBMCs were isolated. Unstimulated CD4+ regulatory T cells were FACS-sorted to map the origin of alloreactive clones. V sheds 7 bases and J sheds 4 bases, leaving 13 bases between their ends. The CDR3 starts with the cysteine, ends with the phenylalanine, and has 14 residues. This entry keeps only the CDR3 DNA: 42 bases, framed from base 1. CDR1 MNHNS and CDR2 SASEGT are derived from the germline V gene. Receptor libraries were prepared by the immunoSEQ multiplex PCR assay. Each sample had around 100,000 TCR templates assayed by the deep sequencing platform. Genomic DNA extracted from sorted T cells was the material used for TCRbeta CDR3 sequencing. The study's processing was this. Clonal analysis of TCRbeta CDR3 data was done in the R programming language. Alloreactive CD4+ and CD8+ clones were defined by comparing unstimulated samples with post-reaction CFSE-low samples. Regulatory or non-regulatory origin was assigned to alloreactive CD4+ clones by matching of sequences to sorted unstimulated Treg and non-Treg repertoires. Here the immuneACCESS table is served through TCRdb, limited to in-frame sequences with V and J called. Missing clones are a known gap in these copies; in checked studies unresolved V genes cover under half, and the rest lacks a known reason. From that table come the V and J calls and clone size; the DNA was used to work out D and trimming. The sample profile shows tens of thousands of clones; about 87% of them were found once. The top ten hold more than 1.5% of the sample.

The chain was built from TRBV6-1 and TRBJ1-4; 5 matching bases give a weak D call of TRBD1. This clonotype was sampled from a human donor in good health. Specimen: Tregs sorted from blood. The sequenced DNA is TGTGCCAGCACCCAGACAGCCGATAATGAAAAACTGTTTTTT. It codes for CASTQTADNEKLFF.